These 10 T cell receptor beta chains originate from one sample sequenced in a study of TIL therapy for anti-PD-1-resistant metastatic lung cancer. Time point noted: pre-treatment sample, taken before nivolumab and TIL therapy. This was the immunoSEQ v3 assay. Libraries were prepared by immunoSEQ multiplex PCR; TCRdb keeps only in-frame clonotypes and omits some of them. The sample holds some 32,000 clones; 74% are singletons and the top ten take 2.5% to 3%. The material was blood, obtained at baseline. These receptors all stem from a woman between 30 and 80 years old with non-small cell lung cancer.

The CDR3 sequence is CASSPRLAFYSYEQYF. The CDR3 DNA sequence: TGTGCCAGCAGCCCTAGACTAGCGTTTTATTCCTACGAGCAGTACTTC. The V gene is TRBV2, the J gene TRBJ2-7; TRBD2 matches 8 bases. The V segment lost 6 bases and the J segment 1 base; nucleotides outside the gene matches: 11. There are 16 residues in the CDR3. Germline V gene lookup returns CDR1 SNHLY and CDR2 FYNNEI.

The chain is built from TRBV20-1 and TRBJ2-3; D is undetermined. This CDR3 spans 11 amino acids. Trimming took off 3 bases at V and 4 bases at J, with 5 bases between the two ends. Germline values: CDR1 DFQATT, CDR2 SNEGSKA (reference sequence). In nucleotides, the CDR3 is TGCAGTGCTAGGGTCCCAGATACGCAGTATTTT. Its protein product is CSARVPDTQYF.

This sequence joins TRBV4-1 and TRBJ2-5, with D perhaps TRBD1 (6 bases). Trimming removed 0 bases from V and 5 bases from J, with 10 bases in between. The CDR3 length is 14 residues. Germline V gene sequence: CDR1 MGHRA, CDR2 YSYEKL. CDR3 amino acids: CASSQERQGETQYF. CDR3 DNA: TGCGCCAGCAGCCAAGAGCGGCAGGGGGAGACCCAGTACTTC.

V and J are TRBV5-1 and TRBJ2-5, with 9 bases that match TRBD2. The CDR3 consists of 15 residues. Germline CDR1 and CDR2: SGHRS and YFSETQ. The V gene end was trimmed by 1 base and the J gene end by 1 base; junction bases not matched to a gene: 2. The CDR3 nucleotides read TGCGCCAGCAGCTTGACTAGCGGGCTCCAAGAGACCCAGTACTTC. Translation gives CASSLTSGLQETQYF.

V is TRBV2 and J is TRBJ2-7; D gene uncertain. V lost 0 bases and J lost 0, with 12 bases in between. CDR3 size: 16 residues. Germline V CDR1 and CDR2: SNHLY, FYNNEI. In DNA, the CDR3 is TGTGCCAGCAGTGAAGCGCTTCTAGTCAGCTCCTACGAGCAGTACTTC. Translating gives CASSEALLVSSYEQYF.

This chain connects TRBV7-2 to TRBJ2-2; 8 bases are a match to TRBD2. CDR1 is SGHTA, CDR2 FQGNSA, per germline. The CDR3 is made up of 13 amino acids. Losses at the gene ends were 8 bases for V and 4 bases for J; bases not matched to a gene: 3. In nucleotides, the CDR3 is TGTGCCAGCCGGGGGGGGCCCACCGGGGAGCTGTTTTTT. Its translation: CASRGGPTGELFF.

A note on this clone: At one of its ends the junction is not consistent with the germline gene, which may arise from a read error. The J gene is TRBJ1-2, the V gene TRBV19, with D unresolved. This CDR3 comprises 15 residues. Germline-derived CDR1 and CDR2 are LNHDA and SQIVND (reference sequence). CDR3 sequence: CASRIGRAGEGGYTF. The DNA for the CDR3 is TGTGCCAGTAGGATAGGTAGGGCCGGTGAGGGAGGCTACACCTTC.

Of note for this clone: The sample has other DNA sequences that encode this CDR3 too. J is TRBJ2-3 and V is TRBV29-1; D is possibly TRBD1 (5 bases). V shed 3 bases and J shed 6 bases, with 10 bases lying between them. Germline loops: CDR1 SQVTM, CDR2 ANQGSEA. The length of the CDR3 is 12 residues. CDR3 coding DNA: TGCAGCGTTGACAAGGGGTCGGATACGCAGTATTTT. Translating gives CSVDKGSDTQYF.

This chain links TRBV6-6 with TRBJ2-3, with D unclear. Germline assignment: CDR1 MNHNY and CDR2 SVGAGI (reference sequence). This CDR3 has 13 amino acids. With 2 bases removed from V and 5 bases from J, the gap between germline ends came to 8 bases. CDR3 in amino acids: CASSYGPRDTQYF. Written as DNA, the CDR3 is TGTGCCAGCAGTTACGGGCCGAGAGATACGCAGTATTTT.

The V and J genes are TRBV5-6 and TRBJ2-1; a possible D gene is TRBD2 (5 bases). The CDR3 spans 13 residues. The germline CDR1 and CDR2 sequences are SGHDT and YYEEEE. V was pared by 4 bases and J by 10 bases, with 15 bases between. The CDR3 bases are TGTGCCAGCAGCCCGGGTCTAGCTTTCGAGCAGTTCTTC. This encodes CASSPGLAFEQFF. The complete variable domain, with remaining parts taken from reference TRBV5-6 and TRBJ2-1, reads DAGVTQSPTHLIKTRGQQVTLRCSPKSGHDTVSWYQQALGQGPQFIFQYYEEEERQRGNFPDRFSGHQFPNYSSELNVNALLLGDSALYLCASSPGLAFEQFFGPGTRLTVL.